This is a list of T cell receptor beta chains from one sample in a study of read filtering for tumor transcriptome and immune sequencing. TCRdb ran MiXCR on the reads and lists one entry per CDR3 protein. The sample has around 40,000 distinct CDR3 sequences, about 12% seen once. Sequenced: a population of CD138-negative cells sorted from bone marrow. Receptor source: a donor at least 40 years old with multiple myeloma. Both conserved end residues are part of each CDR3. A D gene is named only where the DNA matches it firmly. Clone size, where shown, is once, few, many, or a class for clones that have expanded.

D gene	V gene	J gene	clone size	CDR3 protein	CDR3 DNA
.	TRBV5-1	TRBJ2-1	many	CASSLSTLNEQFF	TGCGCCAGCAGCCTGTCCACCCTCAATGAGCAGTTCTTC
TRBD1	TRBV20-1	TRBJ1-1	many	CSAGDRGAEAFF	TGCAGTGCTGGGGACAGGGGGGCTGAAGCTTTCTTT
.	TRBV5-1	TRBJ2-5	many	CASSFEGPEETQYF	TGCGCCAGCAGCTTTGAGGGGCCCGAAGAGACCCAGTACTTC
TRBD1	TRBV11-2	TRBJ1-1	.	CASSFWTGKAEAFF	TGTGCCAGCAGCTTCTGGACAGGGAAAGCTGAAGCTTTCTTT
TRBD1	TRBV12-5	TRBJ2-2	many	CASGFYRGKNTGELFF	TGTGCTAGTGGTTTCTACAGGGGTAAGAACACCGGGGAGCTGTTTTTT
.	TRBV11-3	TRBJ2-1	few	CASSSSPEYNGQFF	TGTGCCAGCAGCTCTTCTCCCGAGTACAATGGGCAGTTCTTC
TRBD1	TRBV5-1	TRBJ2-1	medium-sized	CASRWTGGAHNEQFF	TGCGCCAGCAGATGGACAGGGGGCGCCCACAATGAGCAGTTCTTC
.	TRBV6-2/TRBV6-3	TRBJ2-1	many	CASTPHSGGYYNEQFF	TGTGCCAGCACCCCTCACTCGGGCGGTTACTACAATGAGCAGTTCTTC
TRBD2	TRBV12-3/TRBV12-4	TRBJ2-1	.	CASSWTSGGAINEQFF	TGTGCCAGCAGTTGGACTAGCGGGGGGGCCATTAATGAGCAGTTCTTC
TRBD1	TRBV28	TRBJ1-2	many	CASQGANYGYTF	TGTGCCAGCCAGGGGGCAAACTATGGCTACACCTTC
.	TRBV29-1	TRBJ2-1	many	CSVVRNLGNEQFF	TGCAGCGTTGTAAGGAACCTGGGCAATGAGCAGTTCTTC
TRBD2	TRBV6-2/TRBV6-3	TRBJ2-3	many	CASTLLGGSGVPEVDTQYF	TGTGCCAGCACCCTACTCGGAGGGAGCGGGGTCCCGGAGGTAGATACGCAGTATTTT
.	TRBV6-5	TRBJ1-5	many	CASSYSGGRGQPQHF	TGTGCCAGCAGTTACTCCGGGGGCCGCGGGCAGCCCCAGCATTTT
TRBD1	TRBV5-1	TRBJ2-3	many	CASSPTWTGSTDTQYF	TGCGCCAGCAGCCCAACTTGGACAGGGAGCACAGATACGCAGTATTTT
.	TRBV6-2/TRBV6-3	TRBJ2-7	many	CASGESHEQYF	TGTGCCAGCGGGGAGAGCCACGAGCAGTACTTC
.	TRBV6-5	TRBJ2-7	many	CASSDRVSYEQYF	TGTGCCAGCTCGGACAGAGTTTCCTACGAGCAGTACTTC
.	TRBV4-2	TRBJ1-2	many	CASSQGQGPIYGYTF	TGTGCCAGCAGCCAAGGGCAGGGACCGATCTATGGCTACACCTTC
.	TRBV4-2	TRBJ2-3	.	CASSGLAGSTDTQYF	TGTGCCAGCAGCGGACTTGCGGGCAGCACAGATACGCAGTATTTT
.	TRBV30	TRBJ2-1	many	CAWSTTGGRPNEQFF	TGTGCCTGGAGTACCACAGGAGGACGCCCCAATGAGCAGTTCTTC
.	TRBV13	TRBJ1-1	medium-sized	CASSGDGTEAFF	TGTGCCAGCAGCGGAGACGGTACTGAAGCTTTCTTT
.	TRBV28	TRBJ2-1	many	CASLGPYNEQFF	TGTGCCAGCTTAGGACCGTACAATGAGCAGTTCTTC
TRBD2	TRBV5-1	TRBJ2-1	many	CASSWGGNYNEQFF	TGCGCCAGCAGCTGGGGGGGGAACTACAATGAGCAGTTCTTC
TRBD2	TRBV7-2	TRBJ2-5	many	CASSLGTSRETQYF	TGTGCCAGCAGCTTAGGGACTAGCCGGGAGACCCAGTACTTC
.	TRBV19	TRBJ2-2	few	CASSPGTFHTGELFF	TGTGCCAGTAGCCCCGGGACATTTCACACCGGGGAGCTGTTTTTT
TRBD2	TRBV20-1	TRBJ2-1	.	CGADPAGGYNGQFF	TGCGGTGCTGACCCGGCGGGGGGATACAATGGGCAGTTCTTC
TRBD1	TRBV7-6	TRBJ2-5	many	CASGLGTGTETQYF	TGTGCCAGCGGACTCGGGACAGGGACTGAGACCCAGTACTTC